The clone carrying this TCR beta chain was counted ten times or more. The antigen is undetermined. These data originate in a study of identical twins. A universal primer site arose from template switching, and cDNA bore unique molecular identifiers. TCRdb analysed the 5' RACE reads with MiXCR anew, one entry per CDR3 protein. The data show under 900,000 distinct CDR3 sequences, around 12% seen once. Germline V CDR1 and CDR2: SGHDT, YYEEEE. Trimming took 6 bases from V and 0 from J; bases not matched to a gene: 13. The CDR3 runs to 17 residues. The study, taken as a whole, reports: For out-of-frame alpha sequences shared by twins, low generation probability was in excess. Cross-sectional statistical analysis was relied on for the conclusions, without the same donors being followed.

These data are also associated with another study on yellow fever vaccine responses in identical twins.

The J gene is TRBJ2-7, the V gene TRBV5-6, with 9 bases that match TRBD2. Sequencing used PBMCs. The source of this sequence is a woman under 30 in good health. CDR3 region: CASTDTLASGASYEQYV. In DNA, the CDR3 is TGTGCCAGCACCGATACTCTGGCTAGCGGGGCCTCCTACGAGCAGTACGTC.